This TCR beta chain appears in the sequencing data of a study of T-cell reconstitution after alpha-beta-depleted transplantation in children. Whole-study findings and limits: T-cell counts and diversity were attributed mostly to newly produced T cells one year after transplant.

The TCRbeta library was prepared with unique molecular identifiers. TCRdb called the PCR reads again in MiXCR, with one record for every CDR3 protein. The table has roughly 300,000 distinct CDR3 sequences, 11% seen once. This clonotype showed up many times. Its antigen is still unknown. The CDR3 spans 14 residues. V lost 6 bases and J 1 base, leaving 16 bases between the germline ends. Per the germline V gene, CDR1 is DFQATT and CDR2 is SNEGSKA (reference sequence). This clonotype was obtained from a male patient under 10 years old who had a stem cell transplant for chronic granulomatous disease, so the T cells may come from the graft donor. The chain combines TRBV20-1 with TRBJ2-7, with a weak D call TRBD2 (7 bases). The material was peripheral blood, obtained 180 days after TCRalphabeta/CD19-depleted stem cell transplant. The chain's CDR3 is CSAPLGGPSYEQYF. The CDR3, as DNA: TGCAGTGCCCCCCTCGGGGGGCCTTCCTACGAGCAGTACTTC.